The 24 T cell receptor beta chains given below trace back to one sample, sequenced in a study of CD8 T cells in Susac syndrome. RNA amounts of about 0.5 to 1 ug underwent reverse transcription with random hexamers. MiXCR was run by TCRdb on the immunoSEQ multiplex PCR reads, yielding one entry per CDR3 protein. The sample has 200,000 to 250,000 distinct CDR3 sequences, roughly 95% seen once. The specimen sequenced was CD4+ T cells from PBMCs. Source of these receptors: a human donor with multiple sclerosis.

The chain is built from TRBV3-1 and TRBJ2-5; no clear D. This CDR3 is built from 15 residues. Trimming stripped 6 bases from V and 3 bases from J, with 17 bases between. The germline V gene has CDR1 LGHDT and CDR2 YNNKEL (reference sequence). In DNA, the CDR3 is TGTGCCAGCAGTAGATCCGGTAGGGCGGAAGAGACCCAGTACTTC. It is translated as CASSRSGRAEETQYF.

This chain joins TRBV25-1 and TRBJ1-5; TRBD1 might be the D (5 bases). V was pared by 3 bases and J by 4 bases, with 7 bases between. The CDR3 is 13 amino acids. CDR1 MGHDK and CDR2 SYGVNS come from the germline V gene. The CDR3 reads CASSERGNQPQHF. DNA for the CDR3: TGTGCCAGCAGTGAGAGGGGAAATCAGCCCCAGCATTTT.

CDR3 bases: TGTGCCAGCAGCTTAGTTGGGACAGGGAAAGAGACCCAGTACTTC. Its translation is CASSLVGTGKETQYF. The chain combines TRBV7-2 with TRBJ2-5; 9 bases fit TRBD1. Trimming took 1 base from V and 3 from J; bases not matched to a gene: 3. Germline V gives CDR1 SGHTA, CDR2 FQGNSA. The CDR3 is made up of 15 amino acids. The whole variable domain, filled in from reference TRBV7-2 and TRBJ2-5, reads GAGVSQSPSNKVTEKGKDVELRCDPISGHTALYWYRQSLGQGLEFLIYFQGNSAPDKSGLPSDRFSAERTGGSVSTLTIQRTQQEDSAVYLCASSLVGTGKETQYFGPGTRLLVL.

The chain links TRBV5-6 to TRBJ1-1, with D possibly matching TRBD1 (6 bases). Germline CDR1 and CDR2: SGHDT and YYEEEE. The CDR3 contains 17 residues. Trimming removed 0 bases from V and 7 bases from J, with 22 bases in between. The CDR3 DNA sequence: TGTGCCAGCAGCTTGGGAGGCACCGGGGGGCGCATGGGTGAAGCTTTCTTT. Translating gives CASSLGGTGGRMGEAFF.

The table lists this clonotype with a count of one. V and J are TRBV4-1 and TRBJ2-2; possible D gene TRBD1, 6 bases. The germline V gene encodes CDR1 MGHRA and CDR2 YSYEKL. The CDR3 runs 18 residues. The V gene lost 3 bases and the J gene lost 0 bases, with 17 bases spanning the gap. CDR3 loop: CASSQIVLGASNTGELFF. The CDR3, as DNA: TGCGCCAGCAGCCAGATAGTCTTGGGGGCCTCGAACACCGGGGAGCTGTTTTTT.

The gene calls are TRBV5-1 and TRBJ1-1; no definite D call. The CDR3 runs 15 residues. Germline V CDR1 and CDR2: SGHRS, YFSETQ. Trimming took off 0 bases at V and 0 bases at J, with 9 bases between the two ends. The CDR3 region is CASSLDPGVNTEAFF. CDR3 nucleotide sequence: TGCGCCAGCAGCTTGGATCCAGGAGTGAACACTGAAGCTTTCTTT.

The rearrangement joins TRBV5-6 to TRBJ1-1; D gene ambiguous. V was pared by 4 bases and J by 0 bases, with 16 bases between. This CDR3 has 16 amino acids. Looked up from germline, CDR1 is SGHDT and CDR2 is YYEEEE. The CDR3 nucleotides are TGTGCCAGCAGCCCGAGGATGGGGAGGCTGAACACTGAAGCTTTCTTT. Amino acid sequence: CASSPRMGRLNTEAFF.

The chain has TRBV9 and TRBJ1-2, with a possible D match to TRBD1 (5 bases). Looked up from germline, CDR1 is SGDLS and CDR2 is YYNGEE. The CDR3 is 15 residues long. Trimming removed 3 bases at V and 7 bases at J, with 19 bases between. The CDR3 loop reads CASSAGTADLGGYTF. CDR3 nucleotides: TGTGCCAGCAGCGCCGGGACGGCGGACTTAGGTGGCTACACCTTC.

CDR3 residues: CASSFFGAGGFYEQYF. The CDR3 nucleotides are TGTGCCAGCAGTTTCTTTGGGGCAGGGGGATTCTACGAGCAGTACTTC. The chain employs TRBV27 and TRBJ2-7; 7 bases map to TRBD1. Germline assignment: CDR1 MNHEY and CDR2 SMNVEV (reference sequence). The CDR3 runs to 16 residues. Trimming removed 3 bases from V and 3 bases from J; junction bases left unmatched: 11.

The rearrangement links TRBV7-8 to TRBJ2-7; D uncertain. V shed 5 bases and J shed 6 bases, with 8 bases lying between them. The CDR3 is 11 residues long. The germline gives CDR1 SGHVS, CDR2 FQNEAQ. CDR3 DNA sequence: TGTGCCAGCAGCGCACCACTCGAGCAGTACTTC. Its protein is CASSAPLEQYF.

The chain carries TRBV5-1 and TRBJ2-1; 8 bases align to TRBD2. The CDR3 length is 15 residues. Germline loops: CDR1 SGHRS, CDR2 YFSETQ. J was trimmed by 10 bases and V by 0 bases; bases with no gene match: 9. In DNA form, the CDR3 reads TGCGCCAGCAGCTTGGTGAGCGGGAGAGTGGGGGAGCAGTTCTTC. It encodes CASSLVSGRVGEQFF.

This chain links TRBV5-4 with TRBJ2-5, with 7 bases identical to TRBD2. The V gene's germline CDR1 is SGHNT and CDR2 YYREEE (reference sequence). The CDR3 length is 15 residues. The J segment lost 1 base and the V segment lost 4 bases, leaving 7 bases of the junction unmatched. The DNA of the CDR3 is TGTGCCAGCAGCCCTGAAACTAGCGCCCAAGAGACCCAGTACTTC. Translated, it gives CASSPETSAQETQYF.

The CDR3 loop reads CASSLSGVGYEQYF. In DNA, the CDR3 is TGTGCCAGCAGCCTATCCGGCGTGGGCTACGAGCAGTACTTC. V is TRBV3-1 and J is TRBJ2-7, with D hard to call. This CDR3 spans 14 amino acids. V lost 4 bases, J lost 3 bases, and 13 bases lay in between. Germline V gives CDR1 LGHDT, CDR2 YNNKEL (reference sequence).

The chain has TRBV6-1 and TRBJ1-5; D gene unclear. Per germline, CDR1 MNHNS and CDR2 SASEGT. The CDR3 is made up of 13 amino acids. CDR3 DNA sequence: TGTGCAGTGGCAAGTGTGAGCAATCAGCCCCAGCATTTT. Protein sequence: CAVASVSNQPQHF.

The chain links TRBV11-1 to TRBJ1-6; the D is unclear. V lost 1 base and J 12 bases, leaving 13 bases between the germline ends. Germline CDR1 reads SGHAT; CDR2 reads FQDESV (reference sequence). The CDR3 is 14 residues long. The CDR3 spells CASSLGFVRGPLHF. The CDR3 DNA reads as TGTGCCAGCAGCTTAGGGTTCGTAAGAGGACCCCTCCACTTT.

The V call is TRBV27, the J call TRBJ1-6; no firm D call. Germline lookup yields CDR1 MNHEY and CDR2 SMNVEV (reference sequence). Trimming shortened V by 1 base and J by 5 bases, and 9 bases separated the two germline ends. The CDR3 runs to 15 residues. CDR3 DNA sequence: TGTGCCAGCAGTTTATACGGCCAAAATAATTCACCCCTCCACTTT. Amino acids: CASSLYGQNNSPLHF.

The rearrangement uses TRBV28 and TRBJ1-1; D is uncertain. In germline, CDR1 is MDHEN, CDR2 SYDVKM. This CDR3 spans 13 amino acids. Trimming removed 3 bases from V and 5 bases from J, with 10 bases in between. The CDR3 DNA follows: TGTGCCAGCAGTTTCAGGCGTTTTACTGAAGCTTTCTTT. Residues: CASSFRRFTEAFF. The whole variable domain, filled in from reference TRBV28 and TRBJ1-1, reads DVKVTQSSRYLVKRTGEKVFLECVQDMDHENMFWYRQDPGLGLRLIYFSYDVKMKEKGDIPEGYSVSREKKERFSLILESASTNQTSMYLCASSFRRFTEAFFGQGTRLTVV.

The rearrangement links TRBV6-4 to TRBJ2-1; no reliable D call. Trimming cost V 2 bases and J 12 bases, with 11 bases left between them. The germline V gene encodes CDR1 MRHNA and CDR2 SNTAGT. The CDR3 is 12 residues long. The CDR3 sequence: CASSDGGNPQFF. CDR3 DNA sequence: TGTGCCAGCAGTGACGGTGGAAACCCGCAGTTCTTC.

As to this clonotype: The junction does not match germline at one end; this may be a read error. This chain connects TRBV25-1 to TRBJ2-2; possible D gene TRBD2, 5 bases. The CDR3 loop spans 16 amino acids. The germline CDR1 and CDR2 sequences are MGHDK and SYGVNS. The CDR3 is CASSEYRGWNTRELFF. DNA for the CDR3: TGTGCCAGCAGTGAATACAGAGGGTGGAACACCAGGGAGCTGTTTTTT.

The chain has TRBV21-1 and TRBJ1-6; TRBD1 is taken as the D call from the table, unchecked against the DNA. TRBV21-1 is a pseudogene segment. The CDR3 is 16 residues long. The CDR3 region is CASSNGGDRDNSPLHF. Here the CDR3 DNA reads TGTGCCAGCAGCAATGGCGGTGACCGGGATAATTCACCCCTCCACTTT.

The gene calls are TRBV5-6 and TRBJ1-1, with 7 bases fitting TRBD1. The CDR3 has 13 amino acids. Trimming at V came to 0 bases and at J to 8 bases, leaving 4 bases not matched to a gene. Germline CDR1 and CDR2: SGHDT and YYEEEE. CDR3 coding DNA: TGTGCCAGCAGCTTGGCCGAGGGACAGGAAGCTTTCTTT. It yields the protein CASSLAEGQEAFF. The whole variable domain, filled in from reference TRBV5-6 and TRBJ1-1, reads DAGVTQSPTHLIKTRGQQVTLRCSPKSGHDTVSWYQQALGQGPQFIFQYYEEEERQRGNFPDRFSGHQFPNYSSELNVNALLLGDSALYLCASSLAEGQEAFFGQGTRLTVV.

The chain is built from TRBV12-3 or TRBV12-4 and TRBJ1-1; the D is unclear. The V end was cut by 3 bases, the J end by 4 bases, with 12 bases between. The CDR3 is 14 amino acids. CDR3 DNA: TGTGCCAGCAGTTTCCTGGAGGGAGGCACTGAAGCTTTCTTT. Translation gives CASSFLEGGTEAFF.

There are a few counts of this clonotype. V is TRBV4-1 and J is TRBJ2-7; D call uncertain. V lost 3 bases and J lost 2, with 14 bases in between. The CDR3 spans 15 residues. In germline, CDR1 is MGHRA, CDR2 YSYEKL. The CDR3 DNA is TGCGCCAGCAGCCATCCGGTGGCCGCCGCCTACGAGCAGTACTTC. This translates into CASSHPVAAAYEQYF.

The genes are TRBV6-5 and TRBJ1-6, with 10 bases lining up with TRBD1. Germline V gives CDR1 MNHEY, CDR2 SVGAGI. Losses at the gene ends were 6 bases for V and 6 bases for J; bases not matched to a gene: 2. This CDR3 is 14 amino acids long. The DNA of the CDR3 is TGTGCCAGCAGAGGGACAGGGGTTAATTCACCCCTCCACTTT. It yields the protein CASRGTGVNSPLHF.